One sample yielded the 17 T cell receptor beta chains listed below, sequenced in a study of cytomegalovirus exposure and HLA in healthy donors. The PCR made use of 60 Vbeta and 13 Jbeta primers. Clones were sequenced by immunoSEQ multiplex PCR, and TCRdb holds only the in-frame ones, with some missing. Of 150,000 to 200,000 clones in the sample, around 76% were seen once. Source material: PBMCs. Receptors were obtained from a man younger than 40 in good health and CMV-seronegative.

In DNA form, the CDR3 reads TGTGCCAGCAGTTACTCTTCGGATACGCAGTATTTT. Protein product: CASSYSSDTQYF. V and J are TRBV6-6 and TRBJ2-3; D is uncertain. The ends were cut back, 0 bases at V and 6 bases at J, with 4 bases in the middle. This CDR3 comprises 12 residues. Germline V CDR1 and CDR2: MNHNY, SVGAGI (reference sequence).

This CDR3 reads CAWTPGLAGGEQFF. The DNA for the CDR3 is TGTGCCTGGACCCCGGGACTAGCGGGAGGTGAGCAGTTCTTC. This sequence joins TRBV30 and TRBJ2-1, with TRBD2 matching over 15 bases. This CDR3 contains 14 residues. V lost 4 bases to trimming and J lost 9 bases; unmatched junction nucleotides: 4. Germline CDR1 is GTSNPN and CDR2 is SVGIG (reference sequence).

This clone was seen a single time. The V call is TRBV2, the J call TRBJ1-3, with D uncertain. The V gene lost 2 bases and the J gene lost 1 base, with 18 bases spanning the gap. Germline CDR1 SNHLY, CDR2 FYNNEI. This CDR3 contains 18 residues. CDR3 residues: CASSENPGSDASGNTIYF. The CDR3 nucleotides read TGTGCCAGCAGTGAAAACCCAGGATCCGACGCGTCTGGAAACACCATATATTTT.

The chain links TRBV10-1 to TRBJ1-5; D may be TRBD1 (5 bases). From germline, CDR1 is WNHNN and CDR2 SYGVQD (reference sequence). The CDR3 is made up of 15 amino acids. Trimming removed 3 bases at V and 3 bases at J, with 12 bases between. CDR3 in DNA: TGCGCCAGCAGTGATCGGCAGGGCCTCAATCAGCCCCAGCATTTT. Its translation: CASSDRQGLNQPQHF.

V usage is TRBV18 and J usage is TRBJ1-2, with D tentatively TRBD1 (6 bases). Germline V gene lookup returns CDR1 KGHSH and CDR2 LQKENI. V lost 2 bases, J lost 7 bases, and 23 bases lay in between. This CDR3 has 17 residues. DNA for the CDR3: TGTGCCAGCTCACCATTAGTGGGGGACACGGGAAAAAGTGGCTACACCTTC. This gives the protein CASSPLVGDTGKSGYTF.

J is TRBJ2-1 and V is TRBV10-3; 11 nucleotides line up with TRBD2. The CDR3 is made up of 15 amino acids. The germline V gene encodes CDR1 ENHRY and CDR2 SYGVKD. The V gene end was trimmed by 3 bases and the J gene end by 4 bases; junction bases not matched to a gene: 2. The CDR3 reads CAISEGTSGYNEQFF. As DNA, the CDR3 is TGTGCCATCAGTGAAGGGACTAGCGGATACAATGAGCAGTTCTTC.

The chain carries TRBV7-3 and TRBJ2-7; D unresolved. CDR3 size: 13 residues. The V end lost 3 bases, the J end lost 0 bases, and 6 bases lay between the germline ends. Germline V gene lookup returns CDR1 SGHTA and CDR2 FQGTGA. CDR3 region: CASSFDNSYEQYF. The CDR3 nucleotides read TGTGCCAGCAGCTTCGACAACTCCTACGAGCAGTACTTC.

The CDR3 DNA follows: TGTGCCAGCAGCTCAGGACTAGCGGAGTACATCCAAGAGACCCAGTACTTC. The encoded protein is CASSSGLAEYIQETQYF. This chain joins TRBV11-1 and TRBJ2-5; TRBD2 matches at 10 bases. The CDR3 has 17 amino acids. Germline trimming cut 4 bases from V and 1 base from J; bases unmatched to any gene: 9. Per the germline V gene, CDR1 is SGHAT and CDR2 is FQDESV (reference sequence).

As to this clone: The junction shows a germline mismatch at one end, possibly a read error. The genes are TRBV9 and TRBJ2-1; TRBD2 matches at 11 bases. The CDR3 totals 16 residues. The germline gives CDR1 SGDLS, CDR2 YYNGEE. The CDR3 coding sequence is TGTGCCTGCAGCCCCCCCGGGACTAGCGGCTTCAATGAGCAGTTCTTC. Protein sequence: CACSPPGTSGFNEQFF.

In this sample, this clone turned up once. This rearrangement joins TRBV2 to TRBJ2-2, with D perhaps TRBD2 (6 bases). The CDR3 runs to 15 residues. Per germline, CDR1 SNHLY and CDR2 FYNNEI. The DNA of the CDR3 is TGTGCTGGGGGGAGGAGGAAAGCAAACACCGGGGAGCTGTTTTTT. Its protein product is CAGGRRKANTGELFF. The variable domain in full, with the rest retrieved from reference TRBV2 and TRBJ2-2, is EPEVTQTPSHQVTQMGQEVILRCVPISNHLYFYWYRQILGQKVEFLVSFYNNEISEKSEIFDDQFSVERPDGSNFTLKIRSTKLEDSAMYFCAGGRRKANTGELFFGEGSRLTVL.

The chain joins TRBV19 to TRBJ1-2; D gene uncertain. Germline CDR1 and CDR2: LNHDA and SQIVND (reference sequence). CDR3 size: 14 residues. Deletions cut 2 bases from V and 4 bases from J, with 11 bases between. Here the CDR3 reads CASSITALPYGYTF. In DNA form, the CDR3 reads TGTGCCAGTAGTATAACAGCCCTCCCCTATGGCTACACCTTC.

The chain carries TRBV9 and TRBJ1-4; weak D call: TRBD1 (6 bases). The CDR3 length is 14 residues. V was pared by 0 bases and J by 10 bases, with 13 bases between. CDR1 is SGDLS and CDR2 is YYNGEE in the germline V gene. The CDR3 DNA reads as TGTGCCAGCAGCGTAGACAGGGCCTTCGGAAAACTGTTTTTT. As protein: CASSVDRAFGKLFF.

The sample holds a few counts of this clone. This chain connects TRBV27 to TRBJ1-4; a weak D match, TRBD1 (6 bases). Trimming left V 8 bases short and J 8 bases short, with 21 bases between. CDR3 size: 15 residues. Germline assignment: CDR1 MNHEY and CDR2 SMNVEV (reference sequence). This CDR3 is CASAGARGSGEKLFF. Written as DNA, the CDR3 is TGTGCCAGCGCAGGGGCTAGGGGGTCGGGAGAAAAACTGTTTTTT.

This clone is a singleton in its sample. The CDR3 protein is CARAGLLNEKLFF. The CDR3 DNA is TGTGCCAGAGCGGGACTCCTTAATGAAAAACTGTTTTTT. The V call is TRBV6-4, the J call TRBJ1-4; a possible D gene is TRBD1 (5 bases). Germline V gives CDR1 MRHNA, CDR2 SNTAGT. Trimming pared 9 bases from V and 4 bases from J, leaving 12 bases between. The CDR3 has 13 residues.

The chain couples TRBV7-3 to TRBJ2-7, with 8 positions matching TRBD1. The CDR3 has 15 amino acids. J gave up 4 bases and V 5 bases, and 10 bases lay outside the gene matches. Germline V gene data show CDR1 as SGHTA and CDR2 as FQGTGA. The CDR3 loop reads CASSPRQGNFYEQYF. CDR3 in DNA: TGTGCCAGCAGCCCCCGACAGGGGAATTTTTACGAGCAGTACTTC.

The chain is built from TRBV7-9 and TRBJ2-5; maybe TRBD1 (5 bases). The end of the DNA is better explained by TRBJ2-7, so the J call may be wrong. Germline V gene lookup returns CDR1 SEHNR and CDR2 FQNEAQ (reference sequence). The CDR3 totals 14 residues. Here the CDR3 DNA reads TGTGCCAGCAGCTTAGTTCCAGGGCTTTACGAGCAGTACTTC. Its protein is CASSLVPGLYEQYF.

The J gene is TRBJ2-1, the V gene TRBV15, with TRBD2 identical over 11 bases. The germline CDR1 and CDR2 sequences are LNHNV and YYDKDF (reference sequence). The CDR3 is 15 residues long. Trimming removed 0 bases from V and 7 bases from J; junction bases left unmatched: 2. The CDR3 DNA sequence: TGTGCCACCAGCAGAGACAGACTAGCGGGAAATGAGCAGTTCTTC. Translating it yields CATSRDRLAGNEQFF. The whole variable domain, filled in from reference TRBV15 and TRBJ2-1, reads DAMVIQNPRYQVTQFGKPVTLSCSQTLNHNVMYWYQQKSSQAPKLLFHYYDKDFNNEADTPDNFQSRRPNTSFCFLDIRSPGLGDTAMYLCATSRDRLAGNEQFFGPGTRLTVL.